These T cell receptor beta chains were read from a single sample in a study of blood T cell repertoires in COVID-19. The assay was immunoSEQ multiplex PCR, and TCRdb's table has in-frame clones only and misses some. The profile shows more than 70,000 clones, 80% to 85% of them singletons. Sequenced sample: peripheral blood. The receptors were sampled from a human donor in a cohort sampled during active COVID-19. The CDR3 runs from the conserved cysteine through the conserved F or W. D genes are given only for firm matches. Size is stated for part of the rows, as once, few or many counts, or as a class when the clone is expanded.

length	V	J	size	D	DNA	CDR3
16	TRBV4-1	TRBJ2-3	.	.	TGCGCCAGCAGCCAAGATGCAGGGATGGGAACAGATACGCAGTATTTT	CASSQDAGMGTDTQYF
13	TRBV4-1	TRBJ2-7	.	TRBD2	TGCGCCAGCAGCCAAGTTGGGGGGGGCGAGCAGTACTTC	CASSQVGGGEQYF
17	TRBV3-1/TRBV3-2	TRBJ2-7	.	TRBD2	TGTGCCAGCAGCTCCCGAACTGGGCAGCGGGGCTCCTACGAGCAGTACTTC	CASSSRTGQRGSYEQYF
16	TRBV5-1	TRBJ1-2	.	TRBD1	TGCGCCAGCAGCTTAGCCACCAGGGCAGGGGGGTATGGCTACACCTTC	CASSLATRAGGYGYTF
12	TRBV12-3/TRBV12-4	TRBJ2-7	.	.	TGTGCCAGCAGTTTCGGGGTCGACGAGCAGTACTTC	CASSFGVDEQYF
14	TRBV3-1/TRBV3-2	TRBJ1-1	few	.	TGTGCCAGCCATACAACGGGAGGTGGCACTGAAGCTTTCTTT	CASHTTGGGTEAFF
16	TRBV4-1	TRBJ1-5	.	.	TGCGCCAGCAGCCAACCGGACAGCTCTAGCAATCAGCCCCAGCATTTT	CASSQPDSSSNQPQHF
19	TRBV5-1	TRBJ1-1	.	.	TGCGCCAGCAGCTTGGACTCCGGCGGGGGATCCCAAATGAACACTGAAGCTTTCTTT	CASSLDSGGGSQMNTEAFF
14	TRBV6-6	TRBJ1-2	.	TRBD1	TGTGCCAGCAGCCTGGGACAGGGAGGAATCGGCTACACCTTC	CASSLGQGGIGYTF
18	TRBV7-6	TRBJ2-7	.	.	TGTGCCAGCAGCTTAGGGGCGGTCGGGGCAGGGGTGTCCTACGAGCAGTACTTC	CASSLGAVGAGVSYEQYF
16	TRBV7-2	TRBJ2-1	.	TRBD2	TGTGCCAGCAGCTTGTTTAGCGGGGGGGCCTTAAATGAGCAGTTCTTC	CASSLFSGGALNEQFF
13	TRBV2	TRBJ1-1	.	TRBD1	TGTGCCAGCACCGGACAGGGTAACACTGAAGCTTTCTTT	CASTGQGNTEAFF
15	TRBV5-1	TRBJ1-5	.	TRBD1	TGCGCCAGCAGACCCGGACAGGGCGGCAATCAGCCCCAGCATTTT	CASRPGQGGNQPQHF
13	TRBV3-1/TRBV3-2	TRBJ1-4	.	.	TGTGCCAGCAGCCAGGAGCAGGGCCTCGCGCTGTTTTTT	CASSQEQGLALFF
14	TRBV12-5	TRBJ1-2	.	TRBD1	TGTGCTAGTGGTACCGGACAGGGGAGCTATGGCTACACCTTC	CASGTGQGSYGYTF
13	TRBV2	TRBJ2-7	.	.	TGTGCCAGCAGAGGGGACACCATGTACGAGCAGTACTTC	CASRGDTMYEQYF
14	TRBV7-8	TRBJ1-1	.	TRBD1	TGTGCCAGCAGTCAAGACAGGGGCGGCACTGAAGCTTTCTTT	CASSQDRGGTEAFF
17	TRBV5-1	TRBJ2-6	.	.	TGCGCCAGCAGCTTGTATCCACAGGCTTCTGGGGCCAACGTCCTGACTTTC	CASSLYPQASGANVLTF
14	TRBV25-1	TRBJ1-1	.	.	TGTGCCAGCAGTAGCGGGACGGAGAACACTGAAGCTTTCTTT	CASSSGTENTEAFF
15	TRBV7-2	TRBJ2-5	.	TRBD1	TGTGCCAGCAGCCCCCGAGGACAGGGGTTAAAGACCCAGTACTTC	CASSPRGQGLKTQYF
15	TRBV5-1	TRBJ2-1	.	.	TGCGCCAGCAGCGGTACAGGGTGGCCCTACAATGAGCAGTTCTTC	CASSGTGWPYNEQFF
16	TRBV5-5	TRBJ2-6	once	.	TGTGCCAGCAGCTTGGGAGGAGGGGCTGGGGCCAACGTCCTGACTTTC	CASSLGGGAGANVLTF
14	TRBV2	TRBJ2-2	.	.	TGTGCCAGCAGTGCAAGCCCCAACACCGGGGAGCTGTTTTTT	CASSASPNTGELFF
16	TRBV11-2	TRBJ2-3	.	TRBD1	TGTGCCAGCAGCCGACAGTGGACAGGGCGCACAGATACGCAGTATTTT	CASSRQWTGRTDTQYF
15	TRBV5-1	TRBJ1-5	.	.	TGCGCCAGCAGCTTGGTGCCGGGAGGGCATCAGCCCCAGCATTTT	CASSLVPGGHQPQHF
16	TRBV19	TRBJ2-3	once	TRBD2	TGTGCCACCACTCTGCGGGGGGGGGACAGCACAGATACGCAGTATTTT	CATTLRGGDSTDTQYF
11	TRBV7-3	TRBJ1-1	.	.	TGTGCCAGCAGCTTAAACAGGGTGGCTTTCTTT	CASSLNRVAFF
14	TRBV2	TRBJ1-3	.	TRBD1	TGTGCCAGCCGGACAGGGCCCTCTGGAAACACCATATATTTT	CASRTGPSGNTIYF
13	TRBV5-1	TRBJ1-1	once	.	TGCGCCAGCAGCATGGGGGGCGACACTGAAGCTTTCTTT	CASSMGGDTEAFF
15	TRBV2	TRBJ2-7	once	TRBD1	TGTGCCAGCAGTGAAGCCGGACAGGGGGGGAACGAGCAGTACTTC	CASSEAGQGGNEQYF
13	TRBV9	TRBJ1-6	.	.	TGTGCCAGCAGCGTAGATCAGGGAGGGACCCTCCACTTT	CASSVDQGGTLHF
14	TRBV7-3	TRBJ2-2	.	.	TGTGCCAGCAGTCCCTCTCGATCCGCGGGGGAGCTGTTTTTT	CASSPSRSAGELFF
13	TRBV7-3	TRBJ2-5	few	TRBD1	TGTGCCAGCAGCCAGACAGGGGGCGAGACCCAGTACTTC	CASSQTGGETQYF
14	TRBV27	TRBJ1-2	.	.	TGTGCCAGCAGTTTAAGCGACAGCCTCTATGGCTACACCTTC	CASSLSDSLYGYTF
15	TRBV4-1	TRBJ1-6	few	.	TGCGCCAGCAGCCCCAAGAATCTAGTCAATTCACCCCTCCACTTT	CASSPKNLVNSPLHF
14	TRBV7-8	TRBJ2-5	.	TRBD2	TGTGCCAGCAGCCTCGGGGGGATCCAAGAGACCCAGTACTTC	CASSLGGIQETQYF
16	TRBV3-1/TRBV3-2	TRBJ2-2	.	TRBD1	TGTGCCAGCAGCCAATACAGGGGGAGGTTGACCGGGGAGCTGTTTTTT	CASSQYRGRLTGELFF
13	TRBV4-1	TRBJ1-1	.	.	TGCGCCAGCAGCCAGGAGAGGAACACTGAAGCTTTCTTT	CASSQERNTEAFF
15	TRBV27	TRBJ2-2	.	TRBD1	TGTGCCAGCAGTATTATGGGACAGGGACCCGGGGAGCTGTTTTTT	CASSIMGQGPGELFF
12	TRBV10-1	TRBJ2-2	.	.	TGCGCCAGCAGCCCTTACACCGGGGAGCTGTTTTTT	CASSPYTGELFF
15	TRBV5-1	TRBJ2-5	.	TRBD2	TGCGCCAGCAGCTGGAGCGGGGGGCGGGCGGAGACCCAGTACTTC	CASSWSGGRAETQYF
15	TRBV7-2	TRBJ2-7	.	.	TGTGCCAGCAGCTCTAGGGGGGGGCCCTCCTACGAGCAGTACTTC	CASSSRGGPSYEQYF
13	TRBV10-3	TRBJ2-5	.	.	TGTGCCATCAGAGATCAGGGGTTGGAGACCCAGTACTTC	CAIRDQGLETQYF